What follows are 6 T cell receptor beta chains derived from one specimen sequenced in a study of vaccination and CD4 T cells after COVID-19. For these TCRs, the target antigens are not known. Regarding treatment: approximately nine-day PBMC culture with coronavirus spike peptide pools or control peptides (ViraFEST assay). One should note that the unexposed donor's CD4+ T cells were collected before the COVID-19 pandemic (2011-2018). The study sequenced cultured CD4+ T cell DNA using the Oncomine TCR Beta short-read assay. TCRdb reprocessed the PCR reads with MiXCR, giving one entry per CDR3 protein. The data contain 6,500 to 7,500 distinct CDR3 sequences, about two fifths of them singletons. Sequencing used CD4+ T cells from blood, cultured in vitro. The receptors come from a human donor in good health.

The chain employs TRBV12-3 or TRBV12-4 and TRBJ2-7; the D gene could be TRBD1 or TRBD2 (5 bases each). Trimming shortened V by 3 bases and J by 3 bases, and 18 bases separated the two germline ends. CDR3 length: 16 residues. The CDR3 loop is CASSLGPGLASYEQYF. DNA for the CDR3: TGTGCCAGCAGTTTGGGACCGGGTCTAGCAAGCTACGAGCAGTACTTC.

DNA of the CDR3: TGTGCCAGCAGTGAATTGGCGGGGGAGGTAGAGACCCAGTACTTC. This encodes CASSELAGEVETQYF. This sequence joins TRBV6-1 and TRBJ2-5, with 7 positions matching TRBD2. The junction had 7 bases not matched to a gene; V was cut back by 2 bases and J by 4 bases. The CDR3 totals 15 residues. Germline V gene sequence: CDR1 MNHNS, CDR2 SASEGT.

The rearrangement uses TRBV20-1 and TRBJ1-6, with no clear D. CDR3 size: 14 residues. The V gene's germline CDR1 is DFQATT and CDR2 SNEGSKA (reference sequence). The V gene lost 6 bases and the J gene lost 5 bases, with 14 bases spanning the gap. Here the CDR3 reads CSASPGLNNSPLHF. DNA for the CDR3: TGCAGTGCCAGCCCGGGCCTTAATAATTCACCCCTCCACTTT.

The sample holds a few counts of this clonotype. DNA of the CDR3: TGTGCCAGCAGTTTAATAGGGACACAATACACTGAAGCTTTCTTT. Its protein product is CASSLIGTQYTEAFF. The chain has TRBV27 and TRBJ1-1; D may be TRBD1 (6 bases). Per the germline V gene, CDR1 is MNHEY and CDR2 is SMNVEV (reference sequence). CDR3 size: 15 residues. V was shortened by 2 bases and J by 3 bases, with 13 bases between the two germline ends.

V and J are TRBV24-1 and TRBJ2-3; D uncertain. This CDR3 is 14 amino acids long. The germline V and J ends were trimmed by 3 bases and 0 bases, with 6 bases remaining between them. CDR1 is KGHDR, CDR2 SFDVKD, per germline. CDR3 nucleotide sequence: TGTGCCACCAGTGATCCCAGTAGCACAGATACGCAGTATTTT. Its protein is CATSDPSSTDTQYF.

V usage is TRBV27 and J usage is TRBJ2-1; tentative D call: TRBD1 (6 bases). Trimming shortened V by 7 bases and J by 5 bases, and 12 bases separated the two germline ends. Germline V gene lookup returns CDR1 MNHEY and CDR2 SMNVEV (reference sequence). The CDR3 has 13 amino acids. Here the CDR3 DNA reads TGTGCCAGCACCTGGGGGCTCAACAATGAGCAGTTCTTC. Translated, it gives CASTWGLNNEQFF.